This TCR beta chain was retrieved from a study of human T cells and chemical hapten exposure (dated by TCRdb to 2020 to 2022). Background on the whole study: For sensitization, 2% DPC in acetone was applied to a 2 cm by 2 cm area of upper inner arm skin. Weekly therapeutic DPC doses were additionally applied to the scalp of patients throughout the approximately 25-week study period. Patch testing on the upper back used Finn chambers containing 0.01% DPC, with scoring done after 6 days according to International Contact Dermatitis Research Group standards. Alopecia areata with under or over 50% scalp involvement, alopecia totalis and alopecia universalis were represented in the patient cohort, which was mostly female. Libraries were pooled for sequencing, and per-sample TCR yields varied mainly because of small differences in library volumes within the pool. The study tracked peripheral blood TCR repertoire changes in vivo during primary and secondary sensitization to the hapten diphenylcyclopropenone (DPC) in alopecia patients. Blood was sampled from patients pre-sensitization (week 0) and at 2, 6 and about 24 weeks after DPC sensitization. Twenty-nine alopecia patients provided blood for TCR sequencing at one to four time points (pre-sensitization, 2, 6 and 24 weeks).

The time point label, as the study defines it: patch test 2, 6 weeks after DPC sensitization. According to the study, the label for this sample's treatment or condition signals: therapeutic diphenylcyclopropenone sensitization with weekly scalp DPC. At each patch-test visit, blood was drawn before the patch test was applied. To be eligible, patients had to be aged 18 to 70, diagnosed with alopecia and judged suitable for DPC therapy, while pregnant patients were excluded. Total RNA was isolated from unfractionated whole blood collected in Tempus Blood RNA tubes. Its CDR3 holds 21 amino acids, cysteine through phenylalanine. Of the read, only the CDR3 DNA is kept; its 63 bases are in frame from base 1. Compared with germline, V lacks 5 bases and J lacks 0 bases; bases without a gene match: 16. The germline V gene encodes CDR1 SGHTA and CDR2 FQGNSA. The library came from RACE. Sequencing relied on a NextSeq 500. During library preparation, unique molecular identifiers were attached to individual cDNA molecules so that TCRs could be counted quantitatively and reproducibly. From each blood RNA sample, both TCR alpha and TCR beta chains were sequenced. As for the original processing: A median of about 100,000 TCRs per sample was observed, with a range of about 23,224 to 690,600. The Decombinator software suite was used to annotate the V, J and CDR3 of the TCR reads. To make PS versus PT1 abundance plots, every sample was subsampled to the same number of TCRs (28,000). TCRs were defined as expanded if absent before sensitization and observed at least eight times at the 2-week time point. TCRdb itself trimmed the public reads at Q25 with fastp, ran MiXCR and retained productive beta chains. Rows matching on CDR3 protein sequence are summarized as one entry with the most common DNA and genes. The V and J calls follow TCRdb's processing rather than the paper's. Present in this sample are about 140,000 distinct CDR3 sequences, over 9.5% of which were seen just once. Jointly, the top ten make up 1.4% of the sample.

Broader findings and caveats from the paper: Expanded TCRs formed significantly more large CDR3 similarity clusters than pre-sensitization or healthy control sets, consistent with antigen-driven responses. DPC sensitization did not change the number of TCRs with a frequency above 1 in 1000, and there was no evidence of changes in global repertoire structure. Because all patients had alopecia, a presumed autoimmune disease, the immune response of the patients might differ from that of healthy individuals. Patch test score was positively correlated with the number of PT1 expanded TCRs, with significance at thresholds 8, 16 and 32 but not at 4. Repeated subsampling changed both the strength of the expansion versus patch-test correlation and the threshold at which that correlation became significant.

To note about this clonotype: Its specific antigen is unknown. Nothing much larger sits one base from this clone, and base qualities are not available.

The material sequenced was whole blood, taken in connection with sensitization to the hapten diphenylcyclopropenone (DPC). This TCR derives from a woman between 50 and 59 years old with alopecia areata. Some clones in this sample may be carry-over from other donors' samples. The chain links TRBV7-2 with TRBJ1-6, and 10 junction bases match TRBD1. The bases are TGTGCCAGCAGCGCTCGGAGACAGGGGGCCCGGCTGAGCTCCTATAATTCACCCCTCCACTTT. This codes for CASSARRQGARLSSYNSPLHF. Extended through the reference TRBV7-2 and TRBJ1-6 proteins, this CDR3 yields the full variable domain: GAGVSQSPSNKVTEKGKDVELRCDPISGHTALYWYRQSLGQGLEFLIYFQGNSAPDKSGLPSDRFSAERTGGSVSTLTIQRTQQEDSAVYLCASSARRQGARLSSYNSPLHFGNGTRLTVT.